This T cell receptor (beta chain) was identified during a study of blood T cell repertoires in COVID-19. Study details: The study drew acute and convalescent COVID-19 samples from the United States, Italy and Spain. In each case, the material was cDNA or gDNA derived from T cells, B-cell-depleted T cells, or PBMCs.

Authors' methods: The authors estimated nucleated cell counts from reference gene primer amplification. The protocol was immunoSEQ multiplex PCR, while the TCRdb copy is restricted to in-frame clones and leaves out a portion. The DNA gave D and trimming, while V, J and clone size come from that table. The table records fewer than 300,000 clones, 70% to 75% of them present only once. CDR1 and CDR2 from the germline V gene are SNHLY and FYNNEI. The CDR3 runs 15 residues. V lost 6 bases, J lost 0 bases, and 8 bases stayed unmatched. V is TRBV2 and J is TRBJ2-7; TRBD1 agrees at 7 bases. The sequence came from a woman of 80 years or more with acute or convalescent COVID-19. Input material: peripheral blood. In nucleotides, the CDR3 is TGTGCCAGCAGGTCCAAACAGGGGTTCTCCTACGAGCAGTACTTC. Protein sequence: CASRSKQGFSYEQYF.